This is a list of T cell receptor beta chains from one sample in a study of T cell repertoires in cytomegalovirus infection. TCRdb reprocessed the reads via MiXCR and lists one record per CDR3 protein. The sample lists roughly 110,000 distinct CDR3 sequences, 10% occurring once. What these receptors recognize is not known. Input material: PBMCs, sequenced either directly or after in vitro stimulation (not recorded which). Receptor source: a human donor in good health (CMV status not recorded). Some clones in this sample may be carry-over from other donors' samples. The CDR3 runs from the conserved cysteine through the conserved F or W. D genes are given only for firm matches. Clone size is shown for a subset of rows, as once, few, many or a class of expanded clone.

TRBD2	many	TRBV6-1	TRBJ2-1	CASSVTSGGYNEQFF	TGTGCCAGCAGTGTTACTAGCGGGGGGTACAATGAGCAGTTCTTC
TRBD2	many	TRBV25-1	TRBJ2-5	CASSEGGGWETQYF	TGTGCCAGCAGTGAGGGGGGGGGTTGGGAGACCCAGTACTTC
.	few	TRBV11-2	TRBJ1-2	CASSLRVAALGYGYTF	TGTGCCAGCAGCTTAAGGGTGGCCGCCTTAGGGTATGGCTACACCTTC
.	many	TRBV28	TRBJ1-2	CASRTSRGGYTF	TGTGCCAGTCGAACGAGTAGGGGTGGCTACACCTTC
.	.	TRBV19	TRBJ2-1	CASSIWANEQFF	TGTGCCAGTAGTATTTGGGCCAATGAGCAGTTCTTC
TRBD1	many	TRBV12-3/TRBV12-4	TRBJ2-7	CASRAGTGFNEQYF	TGTGCCAGCAGGGCCGGGACAGGGTTTAACGAGCAGTACTTC
TRBD1	many	TRBV19	TRBJ1-5	CASSPGTGRDQPQHF	TGTGCCTCCTCGCCAGGGACAGGGAGAGATCAGCCCCAGCATTTT
.	few	TRBV18	TRBJ1-4	CASSLQVTNEKLFF	TGTGCCAGCTCACTACAAGTAACTAATGAAAAACTGTTTTTT
.	.	TRBV6-6	TRBJ2-1	CASSPGAAEQFF	TGTGCCAGCAGTCCAGGGGCGGCCGAGCAGTTCTTC
TRBD1	.	TRBV7-6	TRBJ2-1	CASPGQGVSYNEQFF	TGTGCCAGCCCCGGACAGGGGGTATCCTACAATGAGCAGTTCTTC
TRBD2	many	TRBV7-2	TRBJ2-5	CASSPGTSGPTRETQYF	TGTGCCAGCAGCCCCGGGACTAGCGGGCCGACGAGGGAGACCCAGTACTTC
.	many	TRBV27	TRBJ2-1	CASSLGGLNNEQFF	TGTGCCAGCAGTCTCGGGGGCTTAAACAATGAGCAGTTCTTC
.	many	TRBV7-9	TRBJ2-1	CASSLGLRGRGDNEQFF	TGTGCCAGCAGCTTAGGATTGCGGGGAAGAGGCGACAATGAGCAGTTCTTC
.	once	TRBV12-3/TRBV12-4	TRBJ2-5	CVSSIEPPGMVVYF	TGTGTCAGCAGTATCGAGCCACCAGGGATGGTAGTTTACTTC
TRBD2	.	TRBV9	TRBJ2-5	CASSVSGRFQETQYF	TGTGCCAGCAGCGTTAGCGGGAGATTCCAAGAGACCCAGTACTTC
.	.	TRBV6-6	TRBJ2-3	CASSPPQGLSTDTQYF	TGTGCCAGCAGTCCTCCACAGGGCCTTAGCACAGATACGCAGTATTTT
.	many	TRBV28	TRBJ2-1	CASSSWGQGGKNEQFF	TGTGCCAGCAGTTCATGGGGGCAGGGAGGAAAGAATGAGCAGTTCTTC
.	many	TRBV7-9	TRBJ2-5	CASSFAGGETQYF	TGTGCCAGCAGCTTTGCGGGTGGGGAGACCCAGTACTTC
.	many	TRBV7-8	TRBJ1-4	CASSLAGNEKLFF	TGTGCCAGCAGCTTAGCGGGGAATGAAAAACTGTTTTTT
.	.	TRBV6-2/TRBV6-3	TRBJ1-1	CASSLWGKPMNTEAFF	TGTGCCAGCAGCCTCTGGGGGAAGCCCATGAACACTGAAGCTTTCTTT
TRBD2	few	TRBV6-5	TRBJ2-7	CASSSKFSGEGLKQYF	TGTGCCAGCAGTTCGAAGTTTTCGGGGGAGGGATTAAAGCAGTACTTC
.	many	TRBV7-2	TRBJ1-4	CASSPGTYSEKLFF	TGTGCCAGCAGCCCAGGCACATATAGTGAAAAACTGTTTTTT
.	few	TRBV2	TRBJ2-2	CASSESGQRELFF	TGTGCCAGCAGTGAGTCGGGGCAACGGGAGCTGTTTTTT
TRBD1	many	TRBV6-2/TRBV6-3	TRBJ2-2	CASSGSGQATGELFF	TGTGCCAGCAGTGGTTCGGGACAGGCGACCGGGGAGCTGTTTTTT
.	.	TRBV28	TRBJ2-1	CASSPPTYNEQFF	TGTGCCAGCAGCCCTCCCACCTACAATGAGCAGTTCTTC
.	many	TRBV6-1	TRBJ2-5	CASSEVGETQYF	TGTGCCAGCAGTGAAGTTGGGGAGACCCAGTACTTC
TRBD1	few	TRBV2	TRBJ1-5	CASRPPGTGGQPQHF	TGTGCCAGCAGACCCCCCGGGACAGGGGGCCAGCCCCAGCATTTT
.	many	TRBV19	TRBJ1-6	CASTGGSGANSPLHF	TGTGCCAGTACCGGAGGGAGCGGGGCTAATTCACCCCTCCACTTT
TRBD2	many	TRBV7-2	TRBJ2-3	CASSPGLAGEGDTQYF	TGTGCCAGCAGCCCGGGACTAGCGGGAGAAGGAGATACGCAGTATTTT
TRBD2	many	TRBV6-5	TRBJ2-4	CASSYSGGWENIQYF	TGTGCCAGCAGTTACTCGGGGGGGTGGGAGAACATTCAGTACTTC
.	many	TRBV7-2	TRBJ2-7	CASRPLPGGPYEQYF	TGTGCCAGCAGACCCCTACCAGGGGGGCCCTACGAGCAGTACTTC
TRBD1	many	TRBV4-2	TRBJ1-2	CASSQDPGQGEGYTF	TGTGCCAGCAGCCAAGATCCGGGACAGGGCGAAGGCTACACCTTC
TRBD2	many	TRBV7-2	TRBJ2-7	CASSFYGGVYEQYF	TGTGCCAGCAGCTTCTATGGGGGGGTCTACGAGCAGTACTTC
.	few	TRBV20-1	TRBJ2-5	CSASDGRAQETQYF	TGCAGTGCTAGTGATGGGCGGGCCCAAGAGACCCAGTACTTC
.	many	TRBV7-8	TRBJ2-3	CASSSLWGTDTQYF	TGTGCCAGCAGCTCTCTATGGGGCACAGATACGCAGTATTTT
.	many	TRBV29-1	TRBJ2-6	CSARSGTGANVLTF	TGCAGCGCCCGATCAGGGACTGGGGCCAACGTCCTGACTTTC
.	few	TRBV19	TRBJ2-1	CASSIGQNNEQFF	TGTGCCAGTAGTATCGGGCAGAACAATGAGCAGTTCTTC
TRBD1	few	TRBV28	TRBJ2-7	CASSSRDRGYEQYF	TGTGCCAGCAGTTCTAGGGACAGGGGATACGAGCAGTACTTC
TRBD2	.	TRBV6-6	TRBJ2-1	CASSQGLAYNEQFF	TGTGCCAGCAGTCAGGGACTAGCTTACAATGAGCAGTTCTTC
TRBD1	many	TRBV24-1	TRBJ2-5	CATSDPGQVETQYF	TGTGCCACCAGTGACCCGGGACAGGTTGAGACCCAGTACTTC
TRBD1	many	TRBV10-3	TRBJ2-1	CAISEGTDYNEQFF	TGTGCCATCAGTGAGGGGACAGACTACAATGAGCAGTTCTTC
.	few	TRBV12-5	TRBJ1-2	CASGLLNGYTF	TGTGCTAGTGGTTTGCTGAATGGCTACACCTTC
TRBD1	many	TRBV10-3	TRBJ2-7	CAISAPRQGVGYEQYF	TGTGCCATCAGTGCCCCTAGACAGGGGGTTGGCTACGAGCAGTACTTC
TRBD1	many	TRBV18	TRBJ1-2	CASSPGQGVLDGYTF	TGTGCCAGCTCACCGGGACAGGGAGTCCTAGATGGCTACACCTTC
TRBD2	.	TRBV7-2	TRBJ2-1	CASSLMADLAGVYNEQFF	TGTGCCAGCAGCTTAATGGCCGACCTAGCGGGAGTCTACAATGAGCAGTTCTTC
.	few	TRBV19	TRBJ1-6	CASSMDPTGSSYNSPLHF	TGTGCCAGTAGTATGGACCCAACAGGGAGCTCCTATAATTCACCCCTCCACTTT
TRBD2	.	TRBV4-1	TRBJ2-7	CASSHPSRGRGYEQYF	TGCGCCAGCAGCCACCCCTCTCGCGGGAGAGGCTACGAGCAGTACTTC
.	many	TRBV5-4	TRBJ2-3	CASSPSYTDTQYF	TGTGCCAGCAGCCCCTCATACACAGATACGCAGTATTTT
.	many	TRBV4-1	TRBJ2-5	CASSQGDLQGPQETQYF	TGCGCCAGCAGCCAGGGGGATCTCCAGGGTCCCCAAGAGACCCAGTACTTC
TRBD2	.	TRBV28	TRBJ2-1	CASSLKLFRSGNLYNEQFF	TGTGCCAGCAGTTTAAAATTATTTCGAAGCGGGAACCTCTACAATGAGCAGTTCTTC
.	many	TRBV2	TRBJ2-3	CASSDIPSSSTDTQYF	TGTGCCAGCAGTGATATTCCTAGCAGCAGCACAGATACGCAGTATTTT
TRBD1	.	TRBV14	TRBJ1-6	CASGPQTGPNSPLHF	TGTGCCAGCGGTCCACAGACAGGGCCAAATTCACCCCTCCACTTT
.	few	TRBV11-3	TRBJ2-3	CASSLAQGGSGTTDTQYF	TGTGCCAGCAGCTTAGCCCAGGGTGGGAGCGGAACCACAGATACGCAGTATTTT